This T cell receptor (beta chain) derives from a study of T cell responses to AZD1222 COVID-19 vaccine. Study results and limitations: Along spike, vaccine-associated CD4 TCRs were found throughout, with dominance at 160-218 and 743-854. All repertoire sampling was performed exclusively after the peak T cell response.

The protocol was immunoSEQ multiplex PCR, while the TCRdb copy is restricted to in-frame clones and leaves out a portion. This sample has 100,000 to 150,000 clones; approximately 83% occur once, and the top ten carry about 1.5%. CDR3 length: 14 amino acids. CDR1 and CDR2 (germline): GTSNPN, SVGIG (reference sequence). Trimming took 1 base from V and 5 from J, leaving 14 bases between them. Of note for this clone: Its antigen is unknown.

The sequence was obtained from an adult in good health. The specimen was peripheral blood, collected on day 0 of AZD1222 vaccination. V and J are TRBV30 and TRBJ2-5; perhaps D is TRBD1 or TRBD2 (6 bases each). In DNA form, the CDR3 reads TGTGCCTGGAGTGCCCTAGGGGGGCCCGAGACCCAGTACTTC. Translated, it gives CAWSALGGPETQYF.